The sequence of this TCR beta chain was determined in a study of control samples from healthy donors and cancer patients. This CDR3 comprises 17 residues. V dropped 6 bases and J dropped 8; count of bases not matched to a gene: 18. The germline V gene encodes CDR1 ENHRY and CDR2 SYGVKD. Libraries were prepared by immunoSEQ multiplex PCR; TCRdb keeps only in-frame clonotypes and omits some of them. The sample has 70,000 to 75,000 clones, approximately 84% seen once. Sequenced sample: blood. The receptor comes from a woman in her fifties or sixties in good health. The V gene is TRBV10-3, the J gene TRBJ2-1, with 8 bases that match TRBD2. In DNA, the CDR3 is TGTGCCATCAGCCCCGTCCCATCCCCTAGCGGGCGGCATGAGCAGTTCTTC. Its protein product is CAISPVPSPSGRHEQFF.